This TCR beta chain was retrieved from a study of patients and donors after allogeneic stem cell transplantation. One entry per CDR3 protein, called by TCRdb with MiXCR from the RT-PCR reads. The table includes about 16,000 distinct CDR3 sequences, 27% detected once. CDR3 size: 15 residues. After removal of 0 bases from V and 4 bases from J, the junction contained 3 bases not matched to a gene. Germline V gene sequence: CDR1 SGHKS, CDR2 YYEKEE (reference sequence). The rearrangement joins TRBV5-5 to TRBJ2-1; the match to TRBD1 covers 8 bases. This TCR was sampled from a human donor who was either an allogeneic HSCT recipient or a stem cell or donor lymphocyte infusion donor (not recorded which). It is not recorded whose cells these are; they may come from a transplant donor. Sequencing was carried out using blood, either unsorted or a sorted T cell fraction (not recorded which). CDR3 sequence reads: CASSLGQGAYNEQFF. For the CDR3, the DNA is TGTGCCAGCAGCTTGGGGCAGGGGGCTTACAATGAGCAGTTCTTC. The full variable domain, completed using reference TRBV5-5 and TRBJ2-1, is DAGVTQSPTHLIKTRGQQVTLRCSPISGHKSVSWYQQVLGQGPQFIFQYYEKEERGRGNFPDRFSARQFPNYSSELNVNALLLGDSALYLCASSLGQGAYNEQFFGPGTRLTVL.